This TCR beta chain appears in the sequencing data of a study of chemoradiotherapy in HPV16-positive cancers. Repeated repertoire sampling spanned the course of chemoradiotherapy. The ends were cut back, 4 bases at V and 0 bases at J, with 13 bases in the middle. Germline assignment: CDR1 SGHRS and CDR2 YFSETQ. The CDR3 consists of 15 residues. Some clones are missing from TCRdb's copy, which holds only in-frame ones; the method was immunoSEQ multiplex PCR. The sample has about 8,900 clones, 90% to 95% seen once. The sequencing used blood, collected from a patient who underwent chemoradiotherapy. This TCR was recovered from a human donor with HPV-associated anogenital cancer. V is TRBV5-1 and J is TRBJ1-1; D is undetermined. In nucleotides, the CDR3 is TGCGCCAGCAGCCCCATACCCGAGTTGAACACTGAAGCTTTCTTT. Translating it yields CASSPIPELNTEAFF.